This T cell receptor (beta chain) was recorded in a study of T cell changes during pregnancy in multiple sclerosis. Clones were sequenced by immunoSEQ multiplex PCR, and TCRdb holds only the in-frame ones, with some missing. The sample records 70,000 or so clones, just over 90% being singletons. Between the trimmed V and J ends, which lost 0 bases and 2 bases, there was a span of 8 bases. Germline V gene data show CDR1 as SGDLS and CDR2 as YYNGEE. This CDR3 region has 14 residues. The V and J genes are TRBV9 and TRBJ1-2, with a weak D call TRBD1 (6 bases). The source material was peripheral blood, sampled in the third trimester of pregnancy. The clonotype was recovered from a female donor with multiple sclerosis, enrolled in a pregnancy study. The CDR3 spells CASSVATGNYGYTF. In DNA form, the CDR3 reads TGTGCCAGCAGCGTAGCTACAGGGAACTATGGCTACACCTTC.